The 32 T cell receptor beta chains below all came from one sample that was sequenced in a study of blood T cell repertoires in COVID-19. Profiling relied on immunoSEQ multiplex PCR, and the TCRdb table lists in-frame clones only, not all of them. This table holds 300,000 to 350,000 clones, 80% to 90% found once. Material for sequencing was PBMCs or T cells enriched from blood (not recorded which). The receptors stem from a man aged 25 to 40 who had recovered from COVID-19.

This clone was seen only a few times. At the DNA level, this CDR3 is encoded by other sequences in the same sample as well. This rearrangement joins TRBV12-3 or TRBV12-4 to TRBJ1-2, with no clear D. Trimming stripped 1 base from V and 5 bases from J, with 8 bases between. This CDR3 spans 13 amino acids. The CDR3 sequence: CASSLVREYGYTF. Here the CDR3 DNA reads TGTGCCAGCAGTTTAGTAAGAGAATATGGCTACACCTTC.

The chain is built from TRBV6-2 or TRBV6-3 and TRBJ1-5; 7 positions match TRBD1. After removal of 2 bases from V and 4 bases from J, the junction contained 8 bases not matched to a gene. Germline CDR1 is MNHEY and CDR2 is SVGEGT. The CDR3 has 16 residues. The CDR3 nucleotides are TGTGCCAGCAGTTACCTCCGGGACAGTTCTAATCAGCCCCAGCATTTT. Translating it yields CASSYLRDSSNQPQHF.

The rearrangement uses TRBV6-1 and TRBJ2-7; TRBD1 matches 7 bases. The germline V gene encodes CDR1 MNHNS and CDR2 SASEGT. V was clipped by 0 bases and J by 4 bases; unmatched bases: 12. The CDR3 is 17 amino acids. The CDR3 sequence: CASSEAGVGGSGYEQYF. The DNA of the CDR3 is TGTGCCAGCAGTGAAGCTGGTGTAGGGGGCTCCGGGTACGAGCAGTACTTC.

The chain carries TRBV18 and TRBJ1-1; TRBD1 is a possible D gene (5 bases). Trimming took 6 bases from V and 1 from J, leaving 15 bases between them. The CDR3 is 15 amino acids. Germline values: CDR1 KGHSH, CDR2 LQKENI. The CDR3 here is CASSYRRDGNTEAFF. CDR3 in DNA: TGTGCCAGCTCTTACCGGAGGGACGGGAACACTGAAGCTTTCTTT.

The genes are TRBV5-5 and TRBJ2-7; 9 bases match TRBD1. The CDR3 is made up of 15 amino acids. V trimming: 4 bases; J trimming: 2 bases; junction bases outside the gene matches: 7. CDR1 is SGHKS and CDR2 is YYEKEE in the germline V gene (reference sequence). In DNA, the CDR3 is TGTGCCAGCAGCCAGTATCGACAGGGGGCCTACGAGCAGTACTTC. It translates to CASSQYRQGAYEQYF.

The chain is built from TRBV5-1 and TRBJ1-6; no reliable D call. The germline V gene has CDR1 SGHRS and CDR2 YFSETQ. CDR3 length equals 15 residues. V was shortened by 5 bases and J by 0 bases, with 9 bases between the two germline ends. The CDR3 sequence: CASRSISSYNSPLHF. The CDR3 nucleotides read TGCGCCAGCAGGAGTATTAGCTCCTATAATTCACCCCTCCACTTT. Supplemented by reference TRBV5-1 and TRBJ1-6, the full variable domain reads KAGVTQTPRYLIKTRGQQVTLSCSPISGHRSVSWYQQTPGQGLQFLFEYFSETQRNKGNFPGRFSGRQFSNSRSEMNVSTLELGDSALYLCASRSISSYNSPLHFGNGTRLTVT.

The V gene is TRBV19, the J gene TRBJ1-3; D is possibly TRBD1 (5 bases). The CDR3 covers 14 residues. Germline CDR1 is LNHDA and CDR2 is SQIVND (reference sequence). Trimming left V 6 bases short and J 2 bases short, with 11 bases between. The CDR3 protein is CASSATATGNTIYF. The CDR3 DNA is TGTGCCAGTAGCGCGACAGCTACTGGAAACACCATATATTTT.

This clone was observed once. For the CDR3, the DNA is TGTGCCACCAGTGAAGGGACAGGGACACAGCCCCAGCATTTT. The encoded protein is CATSEGTGTQPQHF. The V gene is TRBV24-1, the J gene TRBJ1-5, with 9 bases fitting TRBD1. The junction had 4 bases not matched to a gene; V was cut back by 4 bases and J by 7 bases. Germline V CDR1 and CDR2: KGHDR, SFDVKD. The CDR3 extends over 14 amino acids.

The chain uses TRBV25-1 and TRBJ1-5, with D unclear. Germline CDR1 is MGHDK and CDR2 is SYGVNS. The CDR3 loop spans 15 amino acids. V dropped 4 bases and J dropped 0 bases, with 10 bases sitting between them. CDR3 protein: CASSAGDHSNQPQHF. As DNA, the CDR3 is TGTGCCAGCAGTGCTGGAGACCATAGCAATCAGCCCCAGCATTTT.

This clone was counted at least ten times. The rearrangement links TRBV5-6 to TRBJ2-1; D may be TRBD2 (6 bases). Trimming took 4 bases from V and 8 from J, leaving 19 bases between them. The CDR3 runs 15 residues. Germline values: CDR1 SGHDT, CDR2 YYEEEE. The CDR3: CASSPDGGRRHEQFF. Here the CDR3 DNA reads TGTGCCAGCAGCCCCGACGGGGGAAGGCGACATGAGCAGTTCTTC.

The rearrangement uses TRBV5-1 and TRBJ2-2; TRBD1 is a possible D gene (5 bases). CDR1 is SGHRS and CDR2 is YFSETQ in the germline V gene. This CDR3 comprises 14 residues. V shed 6 bases and J shed 8 bases, with 17 bases lying between them. CDR3: CASTSYPQGGELFF. The CDR3 DNA sequence: TGCGCCAGCACAAGCTACCCCCAGGGAGGGGAGCTGTTTTTT.

V usage is TRBV5-4 and J usage is TRBJ1-6; D might be TRBD1 (5 bases). This CDR3 is 14 amino acids long. The ends were cut back, 6 bases at V and 6 bases at J, with 13 bases in the middle. The germline CDR1 and CDR2 sequences are SGHNT and YYREEE (reference sequence). The CDR3: CASTTGDFNSPLHF. CDR3 sequence (DNA): TGTGCCAGCACCACGGGGGATTTTAATTCACCCCTCCACTTT.

The V call is TRBV10-3, the J call TRBJ1-1; possibly TRBD1 for D (6 bases). V was trimmed by 6 bases and J by 8 bases, leaving 19 bases between them. CDR3 length equals 14 residues. The germline CDR1 and CDR2 sequences are ENHRY and SYGVKD. Written as DNA, the CDR3 is TGTGCCATCAGCGAGACACAGGGCTTCGCGGAAGCTTTCTTT. Protein sequence: CAISETQGFAEAFF.

V and J are TRBV23-1 and TRBJ2-7; 8 nucleotides agree with TRBD1. TRBV23-1 belongs to the ORF category, with a function that is uncertain. The CDR3 is made up of 15 amino acids. V trimming: 2 bases; J trimming: 6 bases; junction bases outside the gene matches: 9. The CDR3 region is CASSQSGQGESEQYF. The CDR3 DNA follows: TGCGCCAGCAGTCAAAGCGGACAGGGTGAATCCGAGCAGTACTTC.

The V gene is TRBV2, the J gene TRBJ1-5; 7 bases are shared with TRBD1. From germline, CDR1 is SNHLY and CDR2 FYNNEI. V gave up 5 bases and J gave up 0 bases; unmatched junction bases: 7. This CDR3 has 16 amino acids. This chain's CDR3 is CASSSTGVGSNQPQHF. The CDR3 DNA sequence: TGTGCCAGCAGTTCTACAGGGGTCGGTAGCAATCAGCCCCAGCATTTT. Full variable domain (missing parts from reference TRBV2 and TRBJ1-5): EPEVTQTPSHQVTQMGQEVILRCVPISNHLYFYWYRQILGQKVEFLVSFYNNEISEKSEIFDDQFSVERPDGSNFTLKIRSTKLEDSAMYFCASSSTGVGSNQPQHFGDGTRLSIL.

The rearrangement links TRBV5-1 to TRBJ1-4; 11 nucleotides align to TRBD1. The CDR3 loop spans 16 amino acids. V shed 1 base, J shed 7 bases, and the junction held 6 bases outside the gene matches. Germline assignment: CDR1 SGHRS and CDR2 YFSETQ. The CDR3 region is CASSLTVGQGGEKLFF. The CDR3 nucleotides read TGCGCCAGCAGCTTGACCGTGGGACAGGGGGGTGAAAAACTGTTTTTT.

The rearrangement joins TRBV5-5 to TRBJ1-5; TRBD1 agrees at 7 bases. CDR1 is SGHKS and CDR2 is YYEKEE in the germline V gene (reference sequence). The ends lost 1 base at V and 2 bases at J; junction bases unmatched: 3. This CDR3 is 15 amino acids long. CDR3: CASSLRGLGNQPQHF. CDR3 DNA sequence: TGTGCCAGCAGCTTGAGGGGGCTTGGCAATCAGCCCCAGCATTTT.

The chain recombines TRBV4-1 with TRBJ2-2, with 10 bases aligning to TRBD1. Germline V gene data show CDR1 as MGHRA and CDR2 as YSYEKL. The ends lost 2 bases at V and 6 bases at J; junction bases unmatched: 12. This CDR3 has 18 amino acids. The CDR3 DNA reads TGCGCCAGCAGCCAAAGAGTAGGGACAGGGGAGTGGGCCGGGGAGCTGTTTTTT. It codes for CASSQRVGTGEWAGELFF.

This clone appeared a single time. The genes are TRBV4-1 and TRBJ2-1; the D is unclear. V was clipped by 4 bases and J by 0 bases, with 7 bases between them. CDR3 length: 14 residues. Looked up from germline, CDR1 is MGHRA and CDR2 is YSYEKL. Here the CDR3 reads CASSRSGSYNEQFF. CDR3 DNA: TGCGCCAGCAGCCGTTCGGGCTCCTACAATGAGCAGTTCTTC.

Details on this clone: A read error may account for a junction end that differs from germline. J is TRBJ2-5 and V is TRBV30, with 12 nucleotides matching TRBD1. The CDR3 has 14 amino acids. CDR1 is GTSNPN, CDR2 SVGIG, per germline (reference sequence). CDR3 sequence (DNA): TGTGCCTGGAGTAGGGACAGGGGGCTCGAGATCCAGTACTTC. Its translation is CAWSRDRGLEIQYF.

The V gene is TRBV11-2, the J gene TRBJ2-5, with 11 bases fitting TRBD2. Germline loops: CDR1 SGHAT, CDR2 FQNNGV. The CDR3 has 17 amino acids. J lost 4 bases, V lost 2 bases, and 9 bases had no gene match. CDR3 sequence: CASSLSSGGALGETQYF. The DNA for the CDR3 is TGTGCCAGCAGCTTAAGTAGCGGGGGGGCCCTGGGAGAGACCCAGTACTTC. The whole variable domain, filled in from reference TRBV11-2 and TRBJ2-5, reads EAGVAQSPRYKIIEKRQSVAFWCNPISGHATLYWYQQILGQGPKLLIQFQNNGVVDDSQLPKDRFSAERLKGVDSTLKIQPAKLEDSAVYLCASSLSSGGALGETQYFGPGTRLLVL.

The chain employs TRBV11-2 and TRBJ2-3, with D maybe TRBD2 (7 bases). Germline V lookup: CDR1 SGHAT, CDR2 FQNNGV. The CDR3 length is 16 residues. V was clipped by 6 bases and J by 0 bases, with 16 bases between them. CDR3 DNA sequence: TGTGCCAGCAGTCCCCGCGGGGGCCCTAGCACAGATACGCAGTATTTT. This gives the protein CASSPRGGPSTDTQYF.

J is TRBJ1-3 and V is TRBV5-4, with D maybe TRBD1 (6 bases). CDR1 is SGHNT, CDR2 YYREEE, per germline (reference sequence). Deletions cut 4 bases from V and 4 bases from J, with 12 bases between. The CDR3 runs 14 residues. CDR3 DNA: TGTGCCAGCAGCACAACAGGGTGGGGAAACACCATATATTTT. Translated, it gives CASSTTGWGNTIYF.

In this sample, this clone turned up a few times. This chain uses TRBV28 with TRBJ1-1, with 11 bases aligning to TRBD1. The germline V gene encodes CDR1 MDHEN and CDR2 SYDVKM. The CDR3 has 15 amino acids. The J segment lost 6 bases and the V segment lost 3 bases, leaving 6 bases of the junction unmatched. This chain's CDR3 is CASSFSGQGVSEAFF. The DNA for the CDR3 is TGTGCCAGCAGTTTCTCGGGACAGGGGGTCTCTGAAGCTTTCTTT.

The CDR3 reads CASPWTGGEDEAFF. The CDR3 DNA reads as TGTGCCAGCCCCTGGACAGGGGGCGAGGATGAAGCTTTCTTT. The chain combines TRBV21-1 with TRBJ1-1; the D call of TRBD1 is as the table states it, not checked on the DNA. TRBV21-1 is a pseudogene locus. CDR3 length equals 14 residues.

The chain joins TRBV30 to TRBJ2-3, with D possibly being TRBD1 (5 bases). Trimming removed 2 bases at V and 0 bases at J, with 12 bases between. Germline V gives CDR1 GTSNPN, CDR2 SVGIG (reference sequence). CDR3 length: 15 amino acids. CDR3 nucleotides: TGTGCCTGGAGTCGAGACAGACCTAGCACAGATACGCAGTATTTT. As protein: CAWSRDRPSTDTQYF.

This clone has just one count. The genes are TRBV25-1 and TRBJ1-2, with D possibly matching TRBD1 (6 bases). In germline, CDR1 is MGHDK, CDR2 SYGVNS. Trimming pared 1 base from V and 7 bases from J, leaving 13 bases between. The CDR3 covers 14 residues. CDR3 nucleotides: TGTGCCAGCAGTGAATCGGGGGGCGTGAGTGGCTACACCTTC. Its protein product is CASSESGGVSGYTF.

The chain is built from TRBV4-1 and TRBJ1-6; 7 bases line up with TRBD1. J lost 5 bases, V lost 4 bases, and 2 bases had no gene match. This CDR3 spans 14 amino acids. Germline V gene data show CDR1 as MGHRA and CDR2 as YSYEKL. CDR3 DNA sequence: TGCGCCAGCAGCCGGACAGGAGATAATTCACCCCTCCACTTT. It translates to CASSRTGDNSPLHF.

The gene calls are TRBV6-2 or TRBV6-3 and TRBJ2-2, with unresolved D. CDR3 length: 14 amino acids. Germline lookup yields CDR1 MNHEY and CDR2 SVGEGT. V was shortened by 6 bases and J by 3 bases, with 11 bases between the two germline ends. The CDR3 protein is CASSPPRDTGELFF. CDR3 sequence (DNA): TGTGCCAGCAGCCCCCCCCGGGACACCGGGGAGCTGTTTTTT.

The chain combines TRBV27 with TRBJ1-2, with D perhaps matching TRBD1 (6 bases). Trimming removed 6 bases at V and 2 bases at J, with 10 bases between. This CDR3 has 13 amino acids. Germline assignment: CDR1 MNHEY and CDR2 SMNVEV (reference sequence). This chain's CDR3 is CASSRGRNYGYTF. The CDR3 nucleotides are TGTGCCAGCAGCAGGGGACGGAACTATGGCTACACCTTC.

This chain uses TRBV4-2 with TRBJ1-2, with D unresolved. Germline V gene data show CDR1 as LGHNA and CDR2 as YNFKEQ. The CDR3 loop spans 16 amino acids. The ends were cut back, 0 bases at V and 0 bases at J, with 11 bases in the middle. The CDR3, as DNA: TGTGCCAGCAGCCAAGATCCACAGCTTGCTAACTATGGCTACACCTTC. Its protein is CASSQDPQLANYGYTF.

In nucleotides, the CDR3 is TGCAGCGTCGTCGCGGACAATCAGCCCCAGCATTTT. Translation: CSVVADNQPQHF. The V call is TRBV29-1, the J call TRBJ1-5, with D unclear. V was cut by 6 bases and J by 3 bases, with 9 bases left in between. CDR1 SQVTM and CDR2 ANQGSEA come from the germline V gene. The CDR3 spans 12 residues.